Listed below are T cell receptor beta chains from one sample, sequenced in a study of beta chain features in type 1 diabetes. Repertoires were generated with immunoSEQ multiplex PCR, while TCRdb's copy carries only in-frame clones and drops some. The sample contains roughly 610,000 clones, 15% of which appear only once. Sample: naive CD4+ T cells from blood. The receptor set was obtained from a man younger than 35 in good health. Both conserved end residues are trimmed from each CDR3. The order of the fields is V gene, J gene, CDR3 protein.

V: TRBV20-1
J: TRBJ1-2
CDR3: SAYNYGYT

V: TRBV10-3
J: TRBJ1-1
CDR3: ASKRLNTEAF

V: TRBV29-1
J: TRBJ2-3
CDR3: SGSTPATDTQY

V: TRBV6-1
J: TRBJ1-2
CDR3: ASSFGQGTYGYT

V: TRBV28
J: TRBJ1-2
CDR3: ASGYYGYT

V: TRBV19
J: TRBJ2-7
CDR3: ATDRGPGYEQY

V: TRBV7-2
J: TRBJ2-7
CDR3: ASSSRPGQGWDEQY

V: TRBV29-1
J: TRBJ1-4
CDR3: SVEGDRGVGEKLF

V: TRBV7-3
J: TRBJ1-1
CDR3: ASSLRGDTEAF

V: TRBV15
J: TRBJ2-1
CDR3: ATSRERRITSGRGEEQF

V: TRBV6-5
J: TRBJ1-2
CDR3: ASSTGQGYGYT

V: TRBV7-9
J: TRBJ2-4
CDR3: ASSLGQRNIQY

V: TRBV18
J: TRBJ2-7
CDR3: ASSLTGGADEQY

V: TRBV7-9
J: TRBJ2-7
CDR3: ASSLITGSSYEQY

V: TRBV28
J: TRBJ2-7
CDR3: ASSLGGPGSYEQY

V: TRBV29-1
J: TRBJ2-3
CDR3: SVVGSGSTDTQY

V: TRBV7-9
J: TRBJ2-7
CDR3: ASRPPSGGSYEQY

V: TRBV19
J: TRBJ2-1
CDR3: ASSVRDRPVRGDNEQF

V: TRBV4-3
J: TRBJ2-5
CDR3: ASRFGGEQETQY

V: TRBV14
J: TRBJ1-1
CDR3: ASSPTMLKGTEAF

V: TRBV5-1
J: TRBJ1-2
CDR3: ASSLDRTNYGYT

V: TRBV7-2
J: TRBJ2-2
CDR3: ASSVRLATPTGELF

V: TRBV6-6
J: TRBJ1-2
CDR3: ASSYGYTNYGYT

V: TRBV4-3
J: TRBJ1-1
CDR3: ASSQVTGLNTEAF

V: TRBV5-8
J: TRBJ2-5
CDR3: ASSLQRALQETQY

V: TRBV27
J: TRBJ1-4
CDR3: ASSPDQGAVAGEKLF

V: TRBV2
J: TRBJ2-1
CDR3: ASSEEGLAVNEQF

V: TRBV2
J: TRBJ2-6
CDR3: ASSVVPGGANVLT

V: TRBV9
J: TRBJ2-6
CDR3: ASSAYSGANVLT

V: TRBV7-2
J: TRBJ2-6
CDR3: ASSLGSGANVLT

V: TRBV2
J: TRBJ1-4
CDR3: ASGSRARGEKLF

V: TRBV6-4
J: TRBJ2-1
CDR3: ASSDKGDSNEQF

V: TRBV2
J: TRBJ2-6
CDR3: ASSEVGSGANVLT

V: TRBV7-9
J: TRBJ2-7
CDR3: ASSFFGDKPYEQY

V: TRBV30
J: TRBJ2-2
CDR3: AWSVGWSDRGRTGELF

V: TRBV11-3
J: TRBJ2-1
CDR3: ASSSRAFGSYNEQF

V: TRBV7-2
J: TRBJ2-1
CDR3: ASSLELAGNNEQF